This TCR beta chain was observed in a study of blood T cell repertoires in COVID-19. Produced via immunoSEQ multiplex PCR; TCRdb's table is partial and in-frame only. This sample has more than 200,000 clones, with 75% to 90% found just once. CDR3 length: 17 amino acids. The germline V gene encodes CDR1 SGHRS and CDR2 YFSETQ. After removal of 1 base from V and 2 bases from J, the junction contained 7 bases not matched to a gene. The sample consisted of PBMCs or T cells enriched from blood (not recorded which). The chain links TRBV5-1 to TRBJ2-5; 11 positions match TRBD2. This TCR came from a woman younger than 45 who had recovered from COVID-19. This CDR3 is CASSLRLAGGQQETQYF. In nucleotides, the CDR3 is TGCGCCAGCAGCTTGCGTCTAGCGGGAGGTCAACAAGAGACCCAGTACTTC.